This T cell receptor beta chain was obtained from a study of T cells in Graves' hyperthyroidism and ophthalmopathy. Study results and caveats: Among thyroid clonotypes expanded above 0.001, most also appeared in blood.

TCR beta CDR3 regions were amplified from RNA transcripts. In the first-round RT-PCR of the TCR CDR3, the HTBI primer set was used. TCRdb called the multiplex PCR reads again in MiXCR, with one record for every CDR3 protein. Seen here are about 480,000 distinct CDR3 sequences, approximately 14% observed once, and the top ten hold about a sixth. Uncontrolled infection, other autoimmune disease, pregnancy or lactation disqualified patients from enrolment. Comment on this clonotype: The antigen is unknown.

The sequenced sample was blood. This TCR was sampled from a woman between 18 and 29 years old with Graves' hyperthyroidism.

CDR3 in DNA: TGCAGTGGGTCAGACTCCTACAATGAGCAGTTCTTC. Encoded protein: CSGSDSYNEQFF. The chain combines TRBV20-1 with TRBJ2-1; D ambiguous. Trimming took off 7 bases at V and 0 bases at J, with 7 bases between the two ends. The length of the CDR3 is 12 residues. The germline gives CDR1 DFQATT, CDR2 SNEGSKA (reference sequence).